These 2 T cell receptor beta chains were all obtained from the same sample, sequenced in a study of radiotherapy plus CTLA-4 blockade in lung cancer. Measured with immunoSEQ multiplex PCR; TCRdb has only the in-frame clones, and not every one. The table records more than 90,000 clones, nearly 80% of them present only once. This specimen consisted of peripheral blood, obtained from a patient treated with radiotherapy plus ipilimumab. Receptor source: a human donor with non-small cell lung cancer who had a partial response to radiotherapy plus ipilimumab.

V is TRBV5-1 and J is TRBJ1-3; D ambiguous. Germline V gives CDR1 SGHRS, CDR2 YFSETQ. The germline V and J ends were trimmed by 4 bases and 2 bases, with 7 bases remaining between them. This CDR3 contains 13 residues. CDR3 in DNA: TGCGCCAGCAGCATTACTGCTGGAAACACCATATATTTT. It codes for CASSITAGNTIYF.

The chain couples TRBV7-3 to TRBJ1-1; the D is unclear. Trimming shortened V by 0 bases and J by 4 bases, and 6 bases separated the two germline ends. The CDR3 extends over 13 amino acids. The V gene's germline CDR1 is SGHTA and CDR2 FQGTGA. CDR3 in DNA: TGTGCCAGCAGCTTAACCGAAGCCACTGAAGCTTTCTTT. It encodes CASSLTEATEAFF.